Described below is a single T cell receptor beta chain sequence and its context. This CDR3 has 14 amino acids. With V trimmed by 7 bases and J by 5 bases, 8 bases remained unmatched. Germline V gives CDR1 SNHLY, CDR2 FYNNEI. These data originate in a study of cytomegalovirus exposure and HLA in healthy donors. The PCR used 60 Vbeta and 13 Jbeta primers. The method was immunoSEQ multiplex PCR; TCRdb's version includes in-frame clones alone and lacks a portion of them. The table lists 95,000 to 100,000 clones, 76% of them singletons. The clonotype was recovered from a man aged 35-49 years in good health and CMV-seronegative. Specimen: PBMCs. This chain joins TRBV2 and TRBJ2-5; 9 bases agree with TRBD1. The DNA of the CDR3 is TGTGCCAGCAAAGCGACAGGGGGAGTGGAGACCCAGTACTTC. Its translation is CASKATGGVETQYF.